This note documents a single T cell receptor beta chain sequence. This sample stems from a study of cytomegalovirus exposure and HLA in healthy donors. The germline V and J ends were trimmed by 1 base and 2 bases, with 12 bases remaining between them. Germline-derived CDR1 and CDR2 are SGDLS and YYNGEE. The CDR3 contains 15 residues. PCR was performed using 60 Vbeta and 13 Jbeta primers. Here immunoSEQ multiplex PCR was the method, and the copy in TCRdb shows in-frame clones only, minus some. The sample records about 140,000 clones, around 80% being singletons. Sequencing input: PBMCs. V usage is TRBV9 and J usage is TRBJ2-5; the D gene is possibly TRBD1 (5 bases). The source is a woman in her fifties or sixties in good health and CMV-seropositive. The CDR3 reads CASSVTTAGQETQYF. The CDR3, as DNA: TGTGCCAGCAGCGTAACGACAGCCGGACAAGAGACCCAGTACTTC.